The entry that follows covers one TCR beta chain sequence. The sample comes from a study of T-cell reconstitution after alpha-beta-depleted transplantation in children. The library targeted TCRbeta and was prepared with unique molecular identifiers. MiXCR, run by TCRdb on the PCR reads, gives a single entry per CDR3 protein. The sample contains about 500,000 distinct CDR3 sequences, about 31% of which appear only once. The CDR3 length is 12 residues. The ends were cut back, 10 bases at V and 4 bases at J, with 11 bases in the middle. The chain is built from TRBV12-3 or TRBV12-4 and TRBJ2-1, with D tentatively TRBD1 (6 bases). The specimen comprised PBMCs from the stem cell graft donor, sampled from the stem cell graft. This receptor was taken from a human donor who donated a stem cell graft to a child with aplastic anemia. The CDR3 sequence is CATRTGYNEQFF. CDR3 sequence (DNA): TGTGCCACCCGAACAGGGTACAATGAGCAGTTCTTC.